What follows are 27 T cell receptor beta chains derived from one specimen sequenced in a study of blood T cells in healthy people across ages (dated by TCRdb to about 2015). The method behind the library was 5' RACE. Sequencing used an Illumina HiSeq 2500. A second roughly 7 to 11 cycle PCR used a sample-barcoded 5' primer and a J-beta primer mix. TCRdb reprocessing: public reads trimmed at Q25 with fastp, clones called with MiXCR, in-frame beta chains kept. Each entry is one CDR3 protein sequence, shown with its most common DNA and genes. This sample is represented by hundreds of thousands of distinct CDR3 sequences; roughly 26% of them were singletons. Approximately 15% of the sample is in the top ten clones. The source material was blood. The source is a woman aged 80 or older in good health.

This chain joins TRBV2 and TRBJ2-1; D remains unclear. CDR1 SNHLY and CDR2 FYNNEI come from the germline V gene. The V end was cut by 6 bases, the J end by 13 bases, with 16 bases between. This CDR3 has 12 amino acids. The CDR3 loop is CASRGAGETQFF. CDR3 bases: TGTGCCAGCAGAGGTGCAGGAGAGACCCAGTTCTTC.

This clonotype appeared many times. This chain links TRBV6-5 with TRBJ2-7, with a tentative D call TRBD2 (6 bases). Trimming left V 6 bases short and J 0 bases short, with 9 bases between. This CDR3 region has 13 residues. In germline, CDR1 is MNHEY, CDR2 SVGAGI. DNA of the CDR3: TGTGCCAGCAGGCAGACTAGCTCCTACGAGCAGTACTTC. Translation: CASRQTSSYEQYF.

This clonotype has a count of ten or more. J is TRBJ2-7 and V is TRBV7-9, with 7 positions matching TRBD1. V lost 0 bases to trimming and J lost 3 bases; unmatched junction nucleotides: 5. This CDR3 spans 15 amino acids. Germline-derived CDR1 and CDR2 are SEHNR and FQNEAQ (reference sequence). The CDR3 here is CASSLAVDRDYEQYF. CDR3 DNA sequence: TGTGCCAGCAGCTTAGCGGTCGACAGGGACTACGAGCAGTACTTC.

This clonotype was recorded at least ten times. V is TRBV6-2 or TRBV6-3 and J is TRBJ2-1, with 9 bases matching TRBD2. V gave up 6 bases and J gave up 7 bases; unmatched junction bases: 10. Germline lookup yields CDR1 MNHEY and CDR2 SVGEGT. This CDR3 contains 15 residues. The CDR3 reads CASRISGGPNNEQFF. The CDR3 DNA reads TGTGCCAGCAGAATAAGCGGGGGGCCGAATAATGAGCAGTTCTTC.

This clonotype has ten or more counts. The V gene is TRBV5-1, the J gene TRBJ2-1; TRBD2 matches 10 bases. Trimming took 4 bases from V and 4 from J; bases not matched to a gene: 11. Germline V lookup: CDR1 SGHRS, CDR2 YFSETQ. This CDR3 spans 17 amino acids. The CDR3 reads CASSQEGGLAKYNEQFF. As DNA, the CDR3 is TGCGCCAGCAGCCAAGAGGGGGGACTAGCGAAATACAATGAGCAGTTCTTC.

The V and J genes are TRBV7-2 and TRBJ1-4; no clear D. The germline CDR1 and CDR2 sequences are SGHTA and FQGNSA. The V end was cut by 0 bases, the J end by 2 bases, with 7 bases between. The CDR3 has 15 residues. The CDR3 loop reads CASSLAAVTNEKLFF. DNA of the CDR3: TGTGCCAGCAGCTTAGCGGCAGTGACTAATGAAAAACTGTTTTTT.

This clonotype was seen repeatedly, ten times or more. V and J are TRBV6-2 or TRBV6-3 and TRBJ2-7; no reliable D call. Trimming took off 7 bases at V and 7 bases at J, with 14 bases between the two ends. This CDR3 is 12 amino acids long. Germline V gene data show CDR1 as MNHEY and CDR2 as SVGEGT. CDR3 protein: CASTDSSREQYF. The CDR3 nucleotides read TGTGCCAGCACCGACTCCAGCCGAGAGCAGTACTTC.

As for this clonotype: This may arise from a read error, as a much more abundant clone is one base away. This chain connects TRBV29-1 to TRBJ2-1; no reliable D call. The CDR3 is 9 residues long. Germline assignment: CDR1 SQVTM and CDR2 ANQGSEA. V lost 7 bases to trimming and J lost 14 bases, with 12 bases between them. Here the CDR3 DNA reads TGCAGCGACCGGATGAATGAGTTCTTC. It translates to CSDRMNEFF.

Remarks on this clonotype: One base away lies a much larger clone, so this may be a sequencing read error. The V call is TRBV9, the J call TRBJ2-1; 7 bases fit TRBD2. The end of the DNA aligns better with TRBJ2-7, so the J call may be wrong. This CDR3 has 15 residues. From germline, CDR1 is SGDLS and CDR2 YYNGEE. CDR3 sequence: CASSVSGDPYNEQYF. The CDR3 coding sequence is TGTGCCAGCAGCGTCAGCGGGGATCCCTACAATGAGCAGTACTTC.

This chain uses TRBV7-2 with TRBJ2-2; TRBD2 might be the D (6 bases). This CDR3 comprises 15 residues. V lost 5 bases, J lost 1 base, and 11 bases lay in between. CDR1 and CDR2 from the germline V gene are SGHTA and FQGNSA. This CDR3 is CASSPGLLNTGELFF. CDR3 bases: TGTGCCAGCAGCCCGGGACTTCTGAACACCGGGGAGCTGTTTTTT.

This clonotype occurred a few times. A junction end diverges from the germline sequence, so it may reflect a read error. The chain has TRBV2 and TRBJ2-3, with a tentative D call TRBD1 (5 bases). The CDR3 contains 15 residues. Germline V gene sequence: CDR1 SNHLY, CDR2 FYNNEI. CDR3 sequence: CASSGTPSVTGTQYF. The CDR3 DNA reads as TGTGCCAGCAGCGGTACCCCTTCGGTCACAGGTACGCAGTATTTT.

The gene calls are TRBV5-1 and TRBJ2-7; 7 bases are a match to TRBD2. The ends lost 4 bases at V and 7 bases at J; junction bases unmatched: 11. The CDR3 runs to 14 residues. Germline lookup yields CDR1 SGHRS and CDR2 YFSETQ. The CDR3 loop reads CASSPTPGLGEQYF. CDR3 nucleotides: TGCGCCAGCAGCCCCACGCCCGGACTAGGGGAGCAGTACTTC.

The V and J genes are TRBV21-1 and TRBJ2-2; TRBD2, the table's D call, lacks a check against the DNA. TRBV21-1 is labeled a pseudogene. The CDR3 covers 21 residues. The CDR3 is CASSAQYSGYPTLKNTGELFF. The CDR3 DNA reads TGTGCCAGCAGCGCGCAGTACAGCGGTTACCCCACCTTAAAAAACACCGGGGAGCTGTTTTTT.

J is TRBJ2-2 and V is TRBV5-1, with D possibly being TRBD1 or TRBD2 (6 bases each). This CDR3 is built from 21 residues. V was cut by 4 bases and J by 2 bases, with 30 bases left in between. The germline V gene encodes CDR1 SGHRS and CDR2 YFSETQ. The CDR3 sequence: CASSLKEGGTNREHNTGELFF. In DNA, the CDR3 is TGCGCCAGCAGCCTCAAGGAGGGAGGAACAAACAGGGAACACAACACCGGGGAGCTGTTTTTT.

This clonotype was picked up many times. The CDR3 reads CATSDPGVGADTQYF. Here the CDR3 DNA reads TGTGCCACCAGTGATCCGGGGGTGGGGGCAGATACGCAGTATTTT. V usage is TRBV24-1 and J usage is TRBJ2-3; possibly TRBD2 for D (6 bases). This CDR3 spans 15 amino acids. Trimming stripped 3 bases from V and 4 bases from J, with 13 bases between. Looked up from germline, CDR1 is KGHDR and CDR2 is SFDVKD.

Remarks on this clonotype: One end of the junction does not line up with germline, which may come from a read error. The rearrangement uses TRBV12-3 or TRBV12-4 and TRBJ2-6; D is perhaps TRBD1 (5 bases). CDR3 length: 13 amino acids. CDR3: CASSLAGANVRTF. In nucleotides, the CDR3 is TGTGCCAGCAGTTTAGCTGGGGCCAACGTCCGGACTTTC.

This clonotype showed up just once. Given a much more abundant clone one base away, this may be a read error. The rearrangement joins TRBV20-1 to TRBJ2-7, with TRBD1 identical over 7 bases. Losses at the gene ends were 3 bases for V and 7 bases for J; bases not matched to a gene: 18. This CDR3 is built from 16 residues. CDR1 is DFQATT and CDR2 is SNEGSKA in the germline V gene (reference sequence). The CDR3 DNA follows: TGCAGTGCTAGGGGTCCACAGGGGTGGGGTTACAATGAGCAGTACTTC. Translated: CSARGPQGWGYNEQYF.

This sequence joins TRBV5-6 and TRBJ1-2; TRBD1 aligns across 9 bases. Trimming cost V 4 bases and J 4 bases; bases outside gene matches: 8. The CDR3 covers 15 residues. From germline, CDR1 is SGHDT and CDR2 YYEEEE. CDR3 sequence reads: CASSGGQGIFYGYTF. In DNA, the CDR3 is TGTGCCAGCAGCGGGGGACAGGGAATCTTCTATGGCTACACCTTC. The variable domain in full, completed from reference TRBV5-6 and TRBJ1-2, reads DAGVTQSPTHLIKTRGQQVTLRCSPKSGHDTVSWYQQALGQGPQFIFQYYEEEERQRGNFPDRFSGHQFPNYSSELNVNALLLGDSALYLCASSGGQGIFYGYTFGSGTRLTVV.

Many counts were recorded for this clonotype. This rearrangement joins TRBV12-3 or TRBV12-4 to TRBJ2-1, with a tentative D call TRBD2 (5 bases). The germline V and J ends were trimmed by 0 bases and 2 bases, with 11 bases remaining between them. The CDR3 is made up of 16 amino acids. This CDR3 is CASSLASGFTYNEQFF. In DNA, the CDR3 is TGTGCCAGCAGTTTAGCCAGCGGTTTTACCTACAATGAGCAGTTCTTC.

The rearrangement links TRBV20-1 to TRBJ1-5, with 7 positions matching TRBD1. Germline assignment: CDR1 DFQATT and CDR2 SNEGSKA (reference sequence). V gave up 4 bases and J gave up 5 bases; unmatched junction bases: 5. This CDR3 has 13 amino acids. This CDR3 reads CSATYRGHQPQHF. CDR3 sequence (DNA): TGCAGTGCTACATACAGGGGCCATCAGCCCCAGCATTTT.

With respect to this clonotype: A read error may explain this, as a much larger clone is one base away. The CDR3 here is CSEGKPHSYEQYF. The CDR3 nucleotides are TGCAGTGAAGGCAAACCCCACTCCTACGAGCAGTACTTC. The V gene is TRBV20-1, the J gene TRBJ2-7; no clear D. The CDR3 consists of 13 residues. V was trimmed by 7 bases and J by 0 bases, leaving 13 bases between them. CDR1 is DFQATT, CDR2 SNEGSKA, per germline (reference sequence).

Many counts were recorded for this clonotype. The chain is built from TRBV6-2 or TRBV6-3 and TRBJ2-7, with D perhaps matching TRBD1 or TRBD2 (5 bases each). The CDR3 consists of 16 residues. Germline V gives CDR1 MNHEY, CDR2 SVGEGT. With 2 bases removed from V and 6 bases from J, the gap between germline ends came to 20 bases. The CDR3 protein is CASSYRGTASRLEQYF. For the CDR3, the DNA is TGTGCCAGCAGTTACCGAGGGACCGCAAGTCGTCTCGAGCAGTACTTC.

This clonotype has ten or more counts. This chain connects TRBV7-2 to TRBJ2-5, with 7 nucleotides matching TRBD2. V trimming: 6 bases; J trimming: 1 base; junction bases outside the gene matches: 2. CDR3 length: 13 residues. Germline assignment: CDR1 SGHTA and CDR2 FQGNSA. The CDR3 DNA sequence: TGTGCCAGCAGACGACTAGCCCAAGAGACCCAGTACTTC. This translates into CASRRLAQETQYF.

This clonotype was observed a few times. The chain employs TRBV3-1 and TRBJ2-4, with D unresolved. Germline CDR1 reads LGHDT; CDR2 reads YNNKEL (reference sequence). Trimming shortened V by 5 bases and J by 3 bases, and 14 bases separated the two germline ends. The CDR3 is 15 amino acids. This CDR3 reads CASSDFRNIKNIQYF. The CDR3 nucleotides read TGTGCCAGCAGCGACTTTAGGAACATCAAAAACATTCAGTACTTC.

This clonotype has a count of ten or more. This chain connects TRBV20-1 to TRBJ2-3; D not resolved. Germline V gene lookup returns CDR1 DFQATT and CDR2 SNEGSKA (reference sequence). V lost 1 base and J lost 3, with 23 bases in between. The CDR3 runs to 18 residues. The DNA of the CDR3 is TGCAGTGCTAGAGTTGGGCGTTGGGAATCGAAAAAAACAGATACGCAGTATTTT. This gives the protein CSARVGRWESKKTDTQYF.

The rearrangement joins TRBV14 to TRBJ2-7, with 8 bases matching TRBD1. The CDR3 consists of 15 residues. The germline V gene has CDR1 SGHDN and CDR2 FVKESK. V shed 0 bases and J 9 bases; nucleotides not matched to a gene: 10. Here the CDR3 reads CASSQDRGRRVGQYF. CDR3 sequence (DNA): TGTGCCAGCAGCCAAGACAGGGGGCGAAGGGTCGGGCAGTACTTC.

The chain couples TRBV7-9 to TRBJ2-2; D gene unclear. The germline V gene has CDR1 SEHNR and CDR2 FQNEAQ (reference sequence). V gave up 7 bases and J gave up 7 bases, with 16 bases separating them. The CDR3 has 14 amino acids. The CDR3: CASIGRTLIGELFF. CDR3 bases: TGTGCCAGCATCGGACGGACGTTGATCGGGGAGCTGTTTTTT.